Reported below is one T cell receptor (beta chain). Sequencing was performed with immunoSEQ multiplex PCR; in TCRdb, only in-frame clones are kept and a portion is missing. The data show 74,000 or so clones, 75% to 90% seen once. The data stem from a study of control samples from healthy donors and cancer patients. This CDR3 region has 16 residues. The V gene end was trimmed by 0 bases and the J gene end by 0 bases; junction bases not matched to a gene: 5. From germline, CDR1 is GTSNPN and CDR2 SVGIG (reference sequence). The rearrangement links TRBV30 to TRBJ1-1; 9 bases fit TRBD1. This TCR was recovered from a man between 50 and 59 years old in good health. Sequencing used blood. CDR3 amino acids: CAWSVGTGKMNTEAFF. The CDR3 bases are TGTGCCTGGAGTGTTGGGACAGGGAAGATGAACACTGAAGCTTTCTTT.